The 21 T cell receptor beta chains reported below all come from one sample, sequenced in a study of blood T cell repertoires in COVID-19. Data came from immunoSEQ multiplex PCR; TCRdb stores just in-frame clones and leaves some out. The sample consists of approximately 290,000 clones, 70% to 85% of them appearing once. Sequencing input: peripheral blood. Receptors originate from a human donor with COVID-19, enrolled during active disease. The donor label of this sample is uncertain.

The rearrangement joins TRBV28 to TRBJ1-6; D gene unclear. Deletions cut 6 bases from V and 10 bases from J, with 10 bases between. This CDR3 spans 12 amino acids. CDR1 and CDR2 (germline): MDHEN, SYDVKM. The CDR3 region is CASRPPGSPLHF. For the CDR3, the DNA is TGTGCCAGCAGACCCCCCGGGTCACCCCTCCACTTT.

V usage is TRBV6-1 and J usage is TRBJ1-4; D not certain. Germline CDR1 and CDR2: MNHNS and SASEGT. V shed 0 bases and J shed 6 bases, with 8 bases lying between them. The CDR3 contains 14 residues. The CDR3 protein is CASSEAIRDEKLFF. The CDR3 DNA reads TGTGCCAGCAGTGAAGCTATTCGAGATGAAAAACTGTTTTTT.

The rearrangement uses TRBV6-2 or TRBV6-3 and TRBJ2-5; 8 bases line up with TRBD1. The trim removed 2 bases at V and 4 bases at J, leaving 15 bases unmatched. The CDR3 totals 18 residues. CDR1 is MNHEY, CDR2 SVGEGT, per germline. In DNA, the CDR3 is TGTGCCAGCAGTTACGATATGTCGAGACAGGGGTCGGGAGAGACCCAGTACTTC. It specifies CASSYDMSRQGSGETQYF.

CDR3 protein: CASSSQGSRGDSPLHF. CDR3 DNA: TGTGCCAGCAGTTCGCAGGGAAGCAGGGGGGATTCACCCCTCCACTTT. This chain uses TRBV28 with TRBJ1-6; the match to TRBD1 covers 7 bases. The trim removed 4 bases at V and 8 bases at J, leaving 11 bases unmatched. The CDR3 extends over 16 amino acids. Per germline, CDR1 MDHEN and CDR2 SYDVKM.

The chain employs TRBV12-5 and TRBJ2-1, with 12 bases lining up with TRBD2. V was pared by 5 bases and J by 7 bases, with 12 bases of the junction left unmatched. Germline V CDR1 and CDR2: LGHNT, FRNRAP. This CDR3 spans 17 amino acids. This CDR3 reads CASGPRLAGAIQNEQFF. CDR3 nucleotides: TGTGCTAGTGGTCCCAGACTAGCGGGAGCTATCCAAAATGAGCAGTTCTTC.

The chain combines TRBV6-6 with TRBJ1-4, with 9 bases matching TRBD1. CDR3 length equals 15 residues. V lost 5 bases to trimming and J lost 8 bases; unmatched junction nucleotides: 9. Looked up from germline, CDR1 is MNHNY and CDR2 is SVGAGI (reference sequence). CDR3 nucleotides: TGTGCCAGCAGTGACCCGGGACAGGGCCAAGAAAAACTGTTTTTT. As protein: CASSDPGQGQEKLFF.

The J gene is TRBJ2-3, the V gene TRBV5-1; no firm D call. V lost 2 bases, J lost 4 bases, and 11 bases lay in between. Germline V gene data show CDR1 as SGHRS and CDR2 as YFSETQ. The CDR3 runs to 14 residues. CDR3 sequence reads: CASSLDLDSDTQYF. The CDR3 DNA is TGCGCCAGCAGCTTAGACCTAGATTCAGATACGCAGTATTTT.

The chain uses TRBV5-1 and TRBJ1-1; 9 nucleotides align to TRBD1. Germline assignment: CDR1 SGHRS and CDR2 YFSETQ. This CDR3 is built from 15 residues. With 4 bases clipped from V and 4 bases from J, the junction kept 8 bases outside the gene matches. The CDR3 DNA sequence: TGCGCCAGCAGCCTCCAGACAGGGGGGAGCACTGAAGCTTTCTTT. This translates into CASSLQTGGSTEAFF.

The chain uses TRBV19 and TRBJ1-1; D uncertain. Between the trimmed V and J ends, which lost 2 bases and 4 bases, there was a span of 14 bases. This CDR3 has 15 residues. CDR1 is LNHDA, CDR2 SQIVND, per germline (reference sequence). The CDR3: CASSIRLGGVTEAFF. The CDR3 DNA reads TGTGCCAGTAGTATAAGGTTGGGCGGGGTCACTGAAGCTTTCTTT.

The rearrangement links TRBV5-1 to TRBJ1-5; a possible D gene is TRBD1 (6 bases). Deletions cut 4 bases from V and 2 bases from J, with 13 bases between. CDR1 and CDR2 from the germline V gene are SGHRS and YFSETQ. This CDR3 comprises 15 residues. The DNA for the CDR3 is TGCGCCAGCAGCCCGGTGGCAGGGGGCAATCAGCCCCAGCATTTT. It codes for CASSPVAGGNQPQHF.

In this sample, this clone turned up a few times. This chain links TRBV27 with TRBJ1-3, with 7 bases that match TRBD1. With 4 bases clipped from V and 2 bases from J, the junction kept 5 bases outside the gene matches. The CDR3 totals 15 residues. The germline CDR1 and CDR2 sequences are MNHEY and SMNVEV (reference sequence). This CDR3 reads CASSSDRVPGNTIYF. The CDR3 nucleotides read TGTGCCAGCAGTTCCGACAGGGTCCCTGGAAACACCATATATTTT.

V gene TRBV3-1 (or the pseudogene TRBV3-2) combines with J gene TRBJ1-1; maybe TRBD1 (5 bases). CDR3 length: 14 amino acids. The germline gives CDR1 LGHDT, CDR2 YNNKEL (reference sequence). V lost 1 base to trimming and J lost 1 base, with 7 bases between them. CDR3 DNA: TGTGCCAGCAGCCAAGGACAGCAGAACACTGAAGCTTTCTTT. This encodes CASSQGQQNTEAFF.

The chain has TRBV7-9 and TRBJ2-4, with 11 bases lining up with TRBD2. The germline V gene encodes CDR1 SEHNR and CDR2 FQNEAQ (reference sequence). V gave up 5 bases and J gave up 6 bases; unmatched junction bases: 3. The CDR3 totals 14 residues. CDR3 sequence: CASSQTSGRNIQYF. The CDR3 bases are TGTGCCAGCAGCCAAACTAGCGGGAGAAACATTCAGTACTTC. The whole variable domain, remainder taken from reference TRBV7-9 and TRBJ2-4, is DTGVSQNPRHKITKRGQNVTFRCDPISEHNRLYWYRQTLGQGPEFLTYFQNEAQLEKSRLLSDRFSAERPKGSFSTLEIQRTEQGDSAMYLCASSQTSGRNIQYFGAGTRLSVL.

This sequence joins TRBV19 and TRBJ1-5; 7 nucleotides line up with TRBD1. The CDR3 contains 15 residues. V lost 5 bases, J lost 6 bases, and 10 bases stayed unmatched. Germline V lookup: CDR1 LNHDA, CDR2 SQIVND (reference sequence). In nucleotides, the CDR3 is TGTGCCAGTAGTGCACCAGGGGGATTGATTCAGCCCCAGCATTTT. This sequence encodes CASSAPGGLIQPQHF. Combining the CDR3 with reference TRBV19 and TRBJ1-5 gives the whole variable domain DGGITQSPKYLFRKEGQNVTLSCEQNLNHDAMYWYRQDPGQGLRLIYYSQIVNDFQKGDIAEGYSVSREKKESFPLTVTSAQKNPTAFYLCASSAPGGLIQPQHFGDGTRLSIL.

This rearrangement joins TRBV11-2 to TRBJ1-3; maybe TRBD1 (5 bases). This CDR3 comprises 15 residues. Germline loops: CDR1 SGHAT, CDR2 FQNNGV. V gave up 5 bases and J gave up 4 bases, with 15 bases separating them. Written as DNA, the CDR3 is TGTGCCAGCAGCCCAAGATCAGGGTCCGGAAACACCATATATTTT. Amino acids: CASSPRSGSGNTIYF.

V is TRBV27 and J is TRBJ2-7; 10 positions match TRBD2. Trimming removed 2 bases from V and 2 bases from J; junction bases left unmatched: 12. This CDR3 region has 18 residues. The germline V gene has CDR1 MNHEY and CDR2 SMNVEV (reference sequence). CDR3 bases: TGTGCCAGCAGTTTACGAGCGGGAGGGATAAACTTAGCCTACGAGCAGTACTTC. Translation gives CASSLRAGGINLAYEQYF.

This clone occurred a few times. The chain carries TRBV5-1 and TRBJ2-5, with 8 bases identical to TRBD2. The CDR3 contains 15 residues. Germline CDR1 SGHRS, CDR2 YFSETQ. V trimming: 4 bases; J trimming: 5 bases; junction bases outside the gene matches: 10. In DNA form, the CDR3 reads TGCGCCAGCAGCCCCCGCCCCGCGGGGGGTGAGACCCAGTACTTC. The encoded protein is CASSPRPAGGETQYF.

The CDR3 region is CASSRRADSYEQYF. The CDR3 nucleotides read TGTGCCAGCAGCCGGAGGGCGGACTCCTACGAGCAGTACTTC. This rearrangement joins TRBV5-6 to TRBJ2-7; D perhaps matches TRBD2 (6 bases). CDR3 length: 14 residues. Germline V gene data show CDR1 as SGHDT and CDR2 as YYEEEE. Deletions cut 4 bases from V and 0 bases from J, with 11 bases between.

The V and J genes are TRBV28 and TRBJ2-7; 9 nucleotides align to TRBD2. Germline lookup yields CDR1 MDHEN and CDR2 SYDVKM. The V segment lost 8 bases and the J segment 7 bases; nucleotides outside the gene matches: 12. The CDR3 spans 14 residues. CDR3 nucleotide sequence: TGTGCCAGCGGTGGCGGGAGGGCAACAAGGGAGCAGTACTTC. This sequence encodes CASGGGRATREQYF.

This clone has a single count. V usage is TRBV6-5 and J usage is TRBJ1-1; D not resolved. Germline-derived CDR1 and CDR2 are MNHEY and SVGAGI. There are 15 residues in the CDR3. V was shortened by 5 bases and J by 1 base, with 14 bases between the two germline ends. The CDR3 bases are TGTGCCAGCAGTCTCTCCGGGAACCCGAACACTGAAGCTTTCTTT. It encodes CASSLSGNPNTEAFF.

The chain recombines TRBV2 with TRBJ1-1, with D possibly matching TRBD1 (5 bases). Germline assignment: CDR1 SNHLY and CDR2 FYNNEI. Trimming took off 5 bases at V and 0 bases at J, with 10 bases between the two ends. The CDR3 runs 14 residues. CDR3 DNA sequence: TGTGCCAGCAGTCCGACAGCCATGAACACTGAAGCTTTCTTT. Encoded protein: CASSPTAMNTEAFF.